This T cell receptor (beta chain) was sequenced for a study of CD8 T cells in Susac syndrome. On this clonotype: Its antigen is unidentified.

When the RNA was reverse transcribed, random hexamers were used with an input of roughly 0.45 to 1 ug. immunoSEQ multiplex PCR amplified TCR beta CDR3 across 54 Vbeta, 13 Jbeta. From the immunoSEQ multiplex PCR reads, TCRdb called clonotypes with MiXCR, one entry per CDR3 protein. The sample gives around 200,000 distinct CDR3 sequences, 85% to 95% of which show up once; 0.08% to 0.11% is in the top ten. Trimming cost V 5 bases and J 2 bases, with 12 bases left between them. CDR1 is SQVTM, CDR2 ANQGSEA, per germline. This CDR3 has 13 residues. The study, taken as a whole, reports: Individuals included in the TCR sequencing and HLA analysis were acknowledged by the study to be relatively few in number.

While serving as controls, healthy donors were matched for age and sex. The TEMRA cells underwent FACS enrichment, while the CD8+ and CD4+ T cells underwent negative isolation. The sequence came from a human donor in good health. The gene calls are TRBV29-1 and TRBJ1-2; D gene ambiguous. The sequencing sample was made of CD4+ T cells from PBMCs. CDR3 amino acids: CSVSGGRNYGYTF. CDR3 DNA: TGCAGCGTTAGTGGCGGCAGGAACTATGGCTACACCTTC.